This record looks at one TCR beta chain sequence and its context. Reverse transcription of about 0.45 to 1 ug RNA used random hexamers. The method of amplification for TCR beta CDR3 was immunoSEQ multiplex PCR, covering 54 Vbeta and 13 Jbeta. TCRdb processed the immunoSEQ multiplex PCR reads anew with MiXCR; each CDR3 protein has one entry. The sample consists of about 430,000 distinct CDR3 sequences, approximately 85% of them appearing once. This sample is drawn from a study of CD8 T cells in Susac syndrome. From blood CD8+ and CD4+ T cells, TCR beta sequences were generated. Relapsing-remitting disease, either stable or active, was present in the multiple sclerosis controls, who were treatment-naive patients. V lost 5 bases and J lost 1; bases outside the gene matches: 10. This CDR3 region has 16 residues. In germline, CDR1 is KGHSH, CDR2 LQKENI.

The chain is built from TRBV18 and TRBJ2-7, with 8 bases identical to TRBD2. This TCR came from a human donor with multiple sclerosis. Sequencing was performed on CD8+ T cells from PBMCs. In DNA, the CDR3 is TGTGCCAGCTCAAGTCCCGCGCGGGAGGTATCCTACGAGCAGTACTTC. The encoded protein is CASSSPAREVSYEQYF.